The clone carrying this T cell receptor (beta chain) was seen a few times. What it binds is not known. The sample belongs to a study of identical twins. Regarding the study as a whole: Part of the zero-insertion signal could reflect confounding by invariant MAIT and iNKT cells. The authors drew conclusions from cross-sectional statistical analysis rather than following the same donors. Where out-of-frame alpha sequences were twin-shared, they showed excess low generation probability.

The CDR3 runs to 12 residues. V was clipped by 1 base and J by 6 bases, with 7 bases between them. Germline V gene sequence: CDR1 SNHLY, CDR2 FYNNEI. Through template switching, a universal primer site was introduced, and the cDNA contained unique molecular identifiers. TCRdb ran MiXCR on the 5' RACE reads and lists one entry per CDR3 protein. The sample consists of 450,000 to 600,000 distinct CDR3 sequences, approximately 20% of them appearing once. These records were also assigned to another study, of yellow fever vaccine responses in identical twins.

The source material was CD4+ T cells sorted from blood. This TCR was recovered from a woman aged 18 to 35 in good health. This rearrangement joins TRBV2 to TRBJ2-7; D is unresolved. CDR3: CASSEERVEQYF. CDR3 in DNA: TGTGCCAGCAGTGAAGAGAGAGTCGAGCAGTACTTC.